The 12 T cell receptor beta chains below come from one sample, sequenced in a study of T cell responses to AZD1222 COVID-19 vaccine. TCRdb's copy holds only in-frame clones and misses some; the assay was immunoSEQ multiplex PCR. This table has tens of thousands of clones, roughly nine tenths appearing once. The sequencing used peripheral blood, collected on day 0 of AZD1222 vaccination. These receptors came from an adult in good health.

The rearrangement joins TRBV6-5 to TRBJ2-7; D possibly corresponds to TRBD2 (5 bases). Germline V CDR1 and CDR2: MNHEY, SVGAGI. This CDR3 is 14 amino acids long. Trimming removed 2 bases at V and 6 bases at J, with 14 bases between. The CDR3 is CASSYGLAWSEQYF. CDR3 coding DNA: TGTGCCAGCAGTTACGGCTTAGCGTGGAGCGAGCAGTACTTC.

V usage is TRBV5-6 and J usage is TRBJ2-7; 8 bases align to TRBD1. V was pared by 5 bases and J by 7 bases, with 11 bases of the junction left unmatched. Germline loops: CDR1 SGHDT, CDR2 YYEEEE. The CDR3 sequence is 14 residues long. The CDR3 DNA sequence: TGTGCCAGCAGTCGTCGACAGGGGTTGAGGGAGCAGTACTTC. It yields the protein CASSRRQGLREQYF.

This chain's CDR3 is CASSEGTAFYEQYF. In DNA form, the CDR3 reads TGTGCCAGCAGTGAGGGGACAGCCTTCTACGAGCAGTACTTC. The chain carries TRBV6-4 and TRBJ2-7; 7 bases map to TRBD1. CDR3 size: 14 residues. J was trimmed by 3 bases and V by 3 bases; bases with no gene match: 5. Germline-derived CDR1 and CDR2 are MRHNA and SNTAGT.

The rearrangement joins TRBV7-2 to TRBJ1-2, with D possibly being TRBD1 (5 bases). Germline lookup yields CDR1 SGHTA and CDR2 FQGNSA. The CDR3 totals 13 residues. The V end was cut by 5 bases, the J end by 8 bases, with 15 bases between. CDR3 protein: CASSLGGGYGYTF. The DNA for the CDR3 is TGTGCCAGCAGCCTCGGCGGGGGTTACGGCTACACCTTC.

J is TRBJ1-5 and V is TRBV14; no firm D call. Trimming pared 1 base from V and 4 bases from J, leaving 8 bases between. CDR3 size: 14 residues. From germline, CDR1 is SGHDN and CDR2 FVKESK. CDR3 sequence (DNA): TGTGCCAGCAGCCAAGTAGGAGTTAATCAGCCCCAGCATTTT. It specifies CASSQVGVNQPQHF.

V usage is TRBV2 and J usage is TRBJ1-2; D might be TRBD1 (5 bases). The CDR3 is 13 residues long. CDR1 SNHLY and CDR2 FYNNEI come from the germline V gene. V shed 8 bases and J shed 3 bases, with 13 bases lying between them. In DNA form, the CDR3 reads TGTGCCAGCTCCAGGGCCTTACACTATGGCTACACCTTC. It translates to CASSRALHYGYTF.

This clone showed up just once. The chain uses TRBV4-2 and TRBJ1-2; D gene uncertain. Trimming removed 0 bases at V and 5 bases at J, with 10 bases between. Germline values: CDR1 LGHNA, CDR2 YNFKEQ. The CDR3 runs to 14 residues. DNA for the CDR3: TGTGCCAGCAGCCAAGACCCGGGAAGGTATGGCTACACCTTC. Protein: CASSQDPGRYGYTF.

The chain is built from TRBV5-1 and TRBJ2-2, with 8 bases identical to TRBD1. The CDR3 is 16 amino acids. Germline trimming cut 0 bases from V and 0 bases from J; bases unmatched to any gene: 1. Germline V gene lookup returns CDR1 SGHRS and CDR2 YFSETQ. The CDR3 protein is CASSLGTGSNTGELFF. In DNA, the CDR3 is TGCGCCAGCAGCTTGGGGACAGGGTCGAACACCGGGGAGCTGTTTTTT.

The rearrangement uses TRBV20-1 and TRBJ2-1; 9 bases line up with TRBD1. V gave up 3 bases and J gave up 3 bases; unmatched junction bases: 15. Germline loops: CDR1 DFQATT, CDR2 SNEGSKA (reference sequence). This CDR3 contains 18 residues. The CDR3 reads CSASTGTGSRLDYNEQFF. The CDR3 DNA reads TGCAGTGCTAGTACCGGGACAGGGTCTCGCCTAGACTACAATGAGCAGTTCTTC.

The CDR3, as DNA: TGTGCCAGCAGCTTAGGGCCTTCTGTAGATGGCTACACCTTC. Translation: CASSLGPSVDGYTF. The chain employs TRBV11-2 and TRBJ1-2; D call uncertain. CDR1 and CDR2 from the germline V gene are SGHAT and FQNNGV. The CDR3 runs 14 residues. Trimming stripped 1 base from V and 6 bases from J, with 12 bases between. The whole variable domain, filled in from reference TRBV11-2 and TRBJ1-2, reads EAGVAQSPRYKIIEKRQSVAFWCNPISGHATLYWYQQILGQGPKLLIQFQNNGVVDDSQLPKDRFSAERLKGVDSTLKIQPAKLEDSAVYLCASSLGPSVDGYTFGSGTRLTVV.

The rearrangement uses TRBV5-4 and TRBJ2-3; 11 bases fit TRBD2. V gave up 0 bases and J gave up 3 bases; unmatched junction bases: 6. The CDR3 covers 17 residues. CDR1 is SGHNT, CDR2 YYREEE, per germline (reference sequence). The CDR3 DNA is TGTGCCAGCAGCTTGGTGGTACTAGCGGGGGATACAGATACGCAGTATTTT. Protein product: CASSLVVLAGDTDTQYF.

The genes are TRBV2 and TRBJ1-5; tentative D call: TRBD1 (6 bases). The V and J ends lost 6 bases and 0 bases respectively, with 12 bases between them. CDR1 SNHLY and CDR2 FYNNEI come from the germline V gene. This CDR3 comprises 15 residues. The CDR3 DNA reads TGTGCCAGCAGAGCCAGGACAGTTAGCAATCAGCCCCAGCATTTT. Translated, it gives CASRARTVSNQPQHF.